These T cell receptor beta chains were read from a single sample in a study of shared clonotypes between healthy human individuals. Profiling relied on immunoSEQ multiplex PCR, and the TCRdb table lists in-frame clones only, not all of them. The repertoire holds 2 million to 3 million clones, 80% to 95% seen once, with around 0.37% in the top ten. Sequencing was carried out using naive CD4+ T cells from PBMCs. These receptors all come from a man younger than 30 in good health. Some clones in this sample may be carry-over from other donors' samples. Each CDR3 is given with its conserved first and last residue. D genes are given only for firm matches. Rows may omit the clone size; those that give it use once, few, many or a size class.

D: -; V: TRBV4-1; J: TRBJ2-3; size: once; DNA: TGCGCCAGCAGCTATGACAGATTTACAGATACGCAGTATTTT; CDR3: CASSYDRFTDTQYF
D: -; V: TRBV25-1; J: TRBJ2-1; size: -; DNA: TGTGCCAGCAGTGATCGGAACAATGAGCAGTTCTTC; CDR3: CASSDRNNEQFF
D: TRBD1; V: TRBV7-8; J: TRBJ1-5; size: -; DNA: TGTGCCAGCAGAGAGGCGGAACAGGGGAATCAGCCCCAGCATTTT; CDR3: CASREAEQGNQPQHF
D: TRBD2; V: TRBV5-1; J: TRBJ2-1; size: -; DNA: TGCGCCAGCAGCTTGGGGGGCCGGGACTATCAGTTCTTC; CDR3: CASSLGGRDYQFF
D: TRBD2; V: TRBV11-3; J: TRBJ2-1; size: -; DNA: TGTGCCAGCAGCTTAGAGGGAGGGTTGTCCTACAATGAGCAGTTCTTC; CDR3: CASSLEGGLSYNEQFF
D: TRBD2; V: TRBV5-1; J: TRBJ2-7; size: -; DNA: TGCGCCAGCAGCGCTTCTAGCGGAGGTATAAAGCAGTACTTC; CDR3: CASSASSGGIKQYF
D: -; V: TRBV28; J: TRBJ1-3; size: -; DNA: TGTGCCAGCAGACTCAGGAACACCATATATTTT; CDR3: CASRLRNTIYF
D: -; V: TRBV29-1; J: TRBJ2-4; size: -; DNA: TGCAGCGTTTTAGGGGGGACAGAACTAGCCAAAAACATTCAGTACTTC; CDR3: CSVLGGTELAKNIQYF
D: -; V: TRBV6-4; J: TRBJ2-5; size: once; DNA: TGTGCCAGCAGTGCGGAACAGGGGTCGGGGGGCCTCCAAGAGACCCAGTACTTC; CDR3: CASSAEQGSGGLQETQYF
D: -; V: TRBV6-1; J: TRBJ1-2; size: -; DNA: TGTGCCAGCAGTGAAACTCACAGCACCCTCGGCTACACCTTC; CDR3: CASSETHSTLGYTF
D: TRBD1; V: TRBV25-1; J: TRBJ2-7; size: -; DNA: TGTGCCAGCAGTAAGGACAGGGGATCCTACGAGCAGTACTTC; CDR3: CASSKDRGSYEQYF
D: TRBD2; V: TRBV7-6; J: TRBJ2-7; size: -; DNA: TGTGCCAGCAGCTACGGACTAGTCGACGAGCAGTACTTC; CDR3: CASSYGLVDEQYF
D: -; V: TRBV28; J: TRBJ1-2; size: -; DNA: TGTGCCAGCAGTTCTTCCTCCTACGGGGGCCCTAACTATGGCTACACCTTC; CDR3: CASSSSSYGGPNYGYTF
D: TRBD2; V: TRBV4-1; J: TRBJ2-7; size: -; DNA: TGCGCCAGCAGCCCTATTCAGCGGGGCTACGAGCAGTACTTC; CDR3: CASSPIQRGYEQYF
D: -; V: TRBV5-5; J: TRBJ2-7; size: -; DNA: TGTGCCACTTCCGAGCAGGAGTACGAGCAGTACTTC; CDR3: CATSEQEYEQYF
D: TRBD1; V: TRBV5-8; J: TRBJ1-5; size: -; DNA: TGTGCCAGCAGCCTACCATGGACAGGGGATAGCAATCAGCCCCAGCATTTT; CDR3: CASSLPWTGDSNQPQHF
D: -; V: TRBV7-9; J: TRBJ2-1; size: -; DNA: TGTGCCAGCAGCTTAGCCGGGAGACAGAACTCCTACAATGAGCAGTTCTTC; CDR3: CASSLAGRQNSYNEQFF
D: TRBD2; V: TRBV6-5; J: TRBJ2-2; size: -; DNA: TGTGCCAGCAGTTCTAGCGGGAGGACCGGGGAGCTGTTTTTT; CDR3: CASSSSGRTGELFF
D: TRBD2; V: TRBV6-1; J: TRBJ2-3; size: -; DNA: TGTGCCAGCAGCTCGGGGAACGCCGGGGGGGATACGCAGTATTTT; CDR3: CASSSGNAGGDTQYF
D: -; V: TRBV5-1; J: TRBJ2-5; size: -; DNA: TGCGCCAGCAGCTTGGAGGTCCCAGAGACCCAGTACTTC; CDR3: CASSLEVPETQYF
D: -; V: TRBV25-1; J: TRBJ1-5; size: -; DNA: TGTGCCAGCAGTGACTCTAAAGGTGGCAATCAGCCCCAGCATTTT; CDR3: CASSDSKGGNQPQHF
D: -; V: TRBV28; J: TRBJ2-3; size: -; DNA: TGTGCCAGCAGTTTAGTAGATACGCAGTATTTT; CDR3: CASSLVDTQYF
D: -; V: TRBV5-1; J: TRBJ2-1; size: -; DNA: TGCGCCAGCAGCCCACTAGCCACAGCCTACAATGAGCAGTTCTTC; CDR3: CASSPLATAYNEQFF
D: -; V: TRBV7-6; J: TRBJ2-1; size: once; DNA: TGTGCCAGCAGCTTAGGAGAAGCGGGCATCTTCTACAATGAGCAGTTCTTC; CDR3: CASSLGEAGIFYNEQFF
D: -; V: TRBV28; J: TRBJ2-4; size: -; DNA: TGTGCCAGCAGCGGACACTCCGTAGCCAAAAACATTCAGTACTTC; CDR3: CASSGHSVAKNIQYF
D: TRBD1; V: TRBV25-1; J: TRBJ2-7; size: -; DNA: TGTGCCAGCAGTGAATTGGGACAGGGAAGATACGAGCAGTACTTC; CDR3: CASSELGQGRYEQYF
D: TRBD2; V: TRBV5-4; J: TRBJ2-3; size: -; DNA: TGTGCCAGCAGCCCTAGCGGGAGGGCAGATACGCAGTATTTT; CDR3: CASSPSGRADTQYF
D: -; V: TRBV5-4; J: TRBJ2-3; size: -; DNA: TGTGCCAGCAACCTCCGCCAGGGCGATTCAGATACGCAGTATTTT; CDR3: CASNLRQGDSDTQYF
D: -; V: TRBV6-1; J: TRBJ1-2; size: once; DNA: TGTGCCAGCAGTGAATACGTTCAGGGGTTTAGTCTAGAGGGCTACACCTTC; CDR3: CASSEYVQGFSLEGYTF
D: -; V: TRBV30; J: TRBJ1-2; size: -; DNA: TGTGCCTGGAGTGTCGGCAAGAACTATGGCTACACCTTC; CDR3: CAWSVGKNYGYTF
D: -; V: TRBV7-2; J: TRBJ2-6; size: -; DNA: TGTGCCAGCAGCCCAGAGAACGTACTGGTTCGAGCTGGGGCCAACGTCCTGACTTTC; CDR3: CASSPENVLVRAGANVLTF
D: -; V: TRBV4-1; J: TRBJ1-1; size: -; DNA: TGCGCCAGCAGCCAGTACGGCGGGCCAAACACTGAAGCTTTCTTT; CDR3: CASSQYGGPNTEAFF
D: -; V: TRBV5-1; J: TRBJ2-2; size: few; DNA: TGCGCCAGCAGGCTGACAGACTACACCGGGGAGCTGTTTTTT; CDR3: CASRLTDYTGELFF
D: TRBD2; V: TRBV2; J: TRBJ2-2; size: -; DNA: TGTGCCAGCCGACTAGCGGGACTGTACGACACCGGGGAGCTGTTTTTT; CDR3: CASRLAGLYDTGELFF
D: TRBD2; V: TRBV6-5; J: TRBJ2-7; size: -; DNA: TGTGCCAGCAGAATAAATCGAGCGGGAGGCTACGAGCAGTACTTC; CDR3: CASRINRAGGYEQYF
D: TRBD1; V: TRBV2; J: TRBJ1-6; size: -; DNA: TGTGCCAGCGGGCCGGGACAGTATAATTCACCCCTCCACTTT; CDR3: CASGPGQYNSPLHF